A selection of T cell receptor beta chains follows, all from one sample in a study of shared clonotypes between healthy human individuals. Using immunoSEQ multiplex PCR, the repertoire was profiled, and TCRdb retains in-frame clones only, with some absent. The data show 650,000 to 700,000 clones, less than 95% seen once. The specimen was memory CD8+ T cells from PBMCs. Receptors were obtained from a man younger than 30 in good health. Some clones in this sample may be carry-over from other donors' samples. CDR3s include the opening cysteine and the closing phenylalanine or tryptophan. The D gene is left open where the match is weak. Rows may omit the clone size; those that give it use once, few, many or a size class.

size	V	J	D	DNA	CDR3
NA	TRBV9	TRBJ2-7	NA	TGTGCCAGCAGCGTAGAAGCTCACCAGGGGGGCGAGCAGTACTTC	CASSVEAHQGGEQYF
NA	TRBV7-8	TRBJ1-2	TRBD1	TGTGCCAGCAGCCGCGCAGGGGGCTCGGATGGCTACACCTTC	CASSRAGGSDGYTF
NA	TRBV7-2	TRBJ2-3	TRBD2	TGTGCCAGCAGCGGCCCGCGGGCTAGCGGGAGCCACGGCACAGATACGCAGTATTTT	CASSGPRASGSHGTDTQYF
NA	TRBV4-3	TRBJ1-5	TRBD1	TGCGCCAGCAGCCAAGTCCGGACAGGGGGCAATCAGCCCCAGCATTTT	CASSQVRTGGNQPQHF
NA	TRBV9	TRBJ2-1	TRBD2	TGTGCCAGCAGCGCCACTAGCGGGAGTAACAATGAGCAGTTCTTC	CASSATSGSNNEQFF
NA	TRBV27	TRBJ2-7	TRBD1	TGTGCCAGCAGTTCGACCGGGACAGAAACCTACGAGCAGTACTTC	CASSSTGTETYEQYF
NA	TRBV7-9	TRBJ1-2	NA	TGTGCCAGCAGCCGGGGGGGTAACTATGGCTACACCTTC	CASSRGGNYGYTF
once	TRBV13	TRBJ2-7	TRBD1	TGTGCCAGCAGCTTTGGAACAGGGGATATCTACGAGCAGTACTTC	CASSFGTGDIYEQYF
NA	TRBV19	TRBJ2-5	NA	TGTGCCAGTAGTATGCGTTGGGGGGGCACGGAGACCCAGTACTTC	CASSMRWGGTETQYF
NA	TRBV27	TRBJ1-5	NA	TGTGCCAGCAGTTTATACGCAGGGGTAAATAGCAATCAGCCCCAGCATTTT	CASSLYAGVNSNQPQHF
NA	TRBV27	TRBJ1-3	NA	TGTGCCAGCAGTCCATCGGGCCCGAATCCCATATATTTT	CASSPSGPNPIYF
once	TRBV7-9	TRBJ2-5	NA	TGTGCCAGCGCCCTGAGGAGGGGGCGGGAAGAGACCCAGTACTTC	CASALRRGREETQYF
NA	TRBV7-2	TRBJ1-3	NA	TGTGCCAGCAGCTTCGACAGTACATCTGGAAACACCATATATTTT	CASSFDSTSGNTIYF
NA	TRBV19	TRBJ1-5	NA	TGTGCCAGTAGTATACGCGATAGCAATCAGCCCCAGCATTTT	CASSIRDSNQPQHF
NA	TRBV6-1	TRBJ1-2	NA	TGTGCCAGCAGTGCGACAGTTAACTATGGCTACACCTTC	CASSATVNYGYTF
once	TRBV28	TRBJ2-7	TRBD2	TGTGCCAGCAGTTTGGGGGGGAGTTTTTACGAGCAGTACTTC	CASSLGGSFYEQYF
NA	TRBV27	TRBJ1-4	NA	TGTGCCAGCAGTTTATTCTTTAATGAAAAACTGTTTTTT	CASSLFFNEKLFF
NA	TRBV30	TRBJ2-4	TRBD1	TGTGCCTGGAAAGGTACAGGGGCCATCCTCGAGCCCGGAAACATTCAGTACTTC	CAWKGTGAILEPGNIQYF
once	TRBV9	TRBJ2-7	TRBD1	TGTGCCAGCAGCGTTCCAAGACAGGGGCCCTACGAGCAGTACTTC	CASSVPRQGPYEQYF
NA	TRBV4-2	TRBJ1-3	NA	TGTGCCAGCAGCCAAGATAGTGAGGGGAGAGGAAACACCATATATTTT	CASSQDSEGRGNTIYF
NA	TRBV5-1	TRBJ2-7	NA	TGCGCCAGCAGCACGACTAGTTCCTACGAGCAGTACTTC	CASSTTSSYEQYF
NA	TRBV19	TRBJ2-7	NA	TGTGCCACCGCGGACTATTGGGCGCAGTACTTC	CATADYWAQYF
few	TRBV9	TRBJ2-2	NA	TGTGCCAGCAGCGTGGTCACCGGGGAGCTGTTTTTT	CASSVVTGELFF